The 5 T cell receptor beta chains reported below all come from one sample, sequenced in a study of T cells after yellow fever vaccination. TCRdb recomputed calls from the 5' RACE reads with MiXCR, one row per CDR3 protein. The table records about 400,000 distinct CDR3 sequences, 6.2% of them present only once. The specimen comprised PBMCs, sampled 5 days after the yellow fever booster vaccination. The origin of the receptors is a man in his thirties or forties who received the YFV17D yellow fever vaccine.

This clonotype has a handful of counts. The rearrangement links TRBV4-3 to TRBJ2-7; D perhaps matches TRBD1 (6 bases). The CDR3 runs to 13 residues. Germline V gene sequence: CDR1 LGHNA, CDR2 YSLEER. Trimming took 2 bases from V and 5 from J, leaving 10 bases between them. Written as DNA, the CDR3 is TGCGCCAGCAGCCAACTACAGGGTAACGAGCAGTACTTC. It codes for CASSQLQGNEQYF.

CDR3 sequence reads: CASSRQGATQETQYF. The CDR3 DNA reads as TGCGCCAGCAGCCGACAGGGGGCCACGCAAGAGACCCAGTACTTC. V usage is TRBV5-1 and J usage is TRBJ2-5; TRBD1 agrees at 10 bases. V was clipped by 4 bases and J by 2 bases; unmatched bases: 5. The length of the CDR3 is 15 residues. CDR1 and CDR2 from the germline V gene are SGHRS and YFSETQ.

This clonotype was seen ten or more times. V gene TRBV18 combines with J gene TRBJ2-1; D is perhaps TRBD2 (6 bases). Germline V gene lookup returns CDR1 KGHSH and CDR2 LQKENI. Trimming took off 2 bases at V and 12 bases at J, with 14 bases between the two ends. The CDR3 runs to 13 residues. Written as DNA, the CDR3 is TGTGCCAGCTCACCAGGTTCGGGAGAGGTGCAGTTCTTC. Translation gives CASSPGSGEVQFF.

The rearrangement uses TRBV6-1 and TRBJ2-5; D ambiguous. V lost 1 base and J lost 5, with 14 bases in between. The CDR3 sequence is 15 residues long. Germline assignment: CDR1 MNHNS and CDR2 SASEGT. For the CDR3, the DNA is TGTGCCAGCAGTGAAGACGCTCACCCCCCGGAGACCCAGTACTTC. It yields the protein CASSEDAHPPETQYF.

This clonotype was observed a handful of times. This sequence joins TRBV6-1 and TRBJ2-2, with no clear D. Germline CDR1 is MNHNS and CDR2 is SASEGT. V lost 6 bases and J 4 bases, leaving 9 bases between the germline ends. CDR3 length: 13 amino acids. The CDR3 DNA is TGTGCCAGCAGGCCGATAATCACCGGGGAGCTGTTTTTT. Translating gives CASRPIITGELFF.